The 11 T cell receptor beta chains listed next were all sequenced from one sample in a study of blood T cell repertoires in COVID-19. The assay was immunoSEQ multiplex PCR, and TCRdb's table has in-frame clones only and misses some. In the table there are some 26,000 clones, around 90% of which are singletons. The sequenced sample was peripheral blood. Receptors were obtained from a human donor in a cohort sampled during active COVID-19.

This clone has a single count. The rearrangement uses TRBV30 and TRBJ2-7, with 9 bases fitting TRBD1. V trimming: 2 bases; J trimming: 3 bases; junction bases outside the gene matches: 11. The CDR3 length is 16 residues. CDR1 and CDR2 from the germline V gene are GTSNPN and SVGIG (reference sequence). CDR3 coding DNA: TGTGCCTGGAGTCCGAAGGACAGGGGACTATTCTACGAGCAGTACTTC. This encodes CAWSPKDRGLFYEQYF.

The chain uses TRBV11-3 and TRBJ2-5; possible D gene TRBD2, 6 bases. This CDR3 comprises 13 residues. V was cut by 3 bases and J by 3 bases, with 8 bases left in between. Germline lookup yields CDR1 SGHNT and CDR2 YENEEA. The CDR3: CASSLGLKETQYF. The CDR3 nucleotides are TGTGCCAGCAGCTTGGGACTTAAAGAGACCCAGTACTTC.

Remarks on this clone: The germline gene is not matched at one end of the junction; a read error may be the cause. V gene TRBV7-2 combines with J gene TRBJ1-1; D is ambiguous. Germline CDR1 reads SGHTA; CDR2 reads FQGNSA. The CDR3 has 15 amino acids. CDR3 DNA sequence: TGTGCCAGCAGCTTAGCCTCTCTATACTCCACTCAAGCTTTCTTT. The encoded protein is CASSLASLYSTQAFF.

In its sample, this clone was seen a few times. This chain uses TRBV12-3 or TRBV12-4 with TRBJ1-2, with a possible D match to TRBD1 (6 bases). The CDR3 runs to 13 residues. V was shortened by 3 bases and J by 7 bases, with 12 bases between the two germline ends. The CDR3 nucleotides are TGTGCCAGCAGTTTGCAGGGGAGGGCTGGCTACACCTTC. Encoded protein: CASSLQGRAGYTF.

The rearrangement links TRBV2 to TRBJ2-3; 7 positions agree with TRBD2. Per germline, CDR1 SNHLY and CDR2 FYNNEI. After removal of 4 bases from V and 1 base from J, the junction contained 5 bases not matched to a gene. CDR3 length equals 15 residues. CDR3 nucleotides: TGTGCCAGCAGTGCTTCGGGGGGACGCACAGATACGCAGTATTTT. Translation: CASSASGGRTDTQYF.

This chain links TRBV7-8 with TRBJ2-3; weak D call: TRBD2 (5 bases). The CDR3 is 13 residues long. Germline-derived CDR1 and CDR2 are SGHVS and FQNEAQ. The ends were cut back, 3 bases at V and 4 bases at J, with 8 bases in the middle. In DNA, the CDR3 is TGTGCCAGCAGCTTCACTAGGGCAGATACGCAGTATTTT. Protein: CASSFTRADTQYF.

This clone was seen a few times. The V call is TRBV7-5, the J call TRBJ1-4; the D segment call TRBD1 is taken from the table without a DNA check. TRBV7-5 is classified as a pseudogene. This CDR3 has 14 amino acids. CDR3 bases: TGTGCCAGAAAGTGTGGGCAGTCGGATGAAAAACTGTTTTTT. Amino acid sequence: CARKCGQSDEKLFF.

The DNA for the CDR3 is TGTGCCAGCACCGTGACAGGGAACACTGAAGCTTTCTTT. It translates to CASTVTGNTEAFF. The chain couples TRBV12-3 or TRBV12-4 to TRBJ1-1, with D possibly TRBD1 on 6 matching bases. This CDR3 is 13 amino acids long. V was shortened by 7 bases and J by 1 base, with 10 bases between the two germline ends.

The rearrangement joins TRBV10-1 to TRBJ1-1; unclear D gene. Trimming shortened V by 6 bases and J by 0 bases, and 8 bases separated the two germline ends. Germline V CDR1 and CDR2: WNHNN, SYGVQD (reference sequence). The CDR3 covers 13 residues. The CDR3 DNA sequence: TGCGCCAGCAGAGGGAGCCTGAACACTGAAGCTTTCTTT. This sequence encodes CASRGSLNTEAFF.

Of note for this clone: One junction end disagrees with the germline gene, perhaps due to a read error. The chain uses TRBV7-7 and TRBJ2-2, with D possibly TRBD2 on 5 matching bases. The CDR3 length is 18 residues. CDR1 is SSHAT, CDR2 FNYEAQ, per germline (reference sequence). The CDR3 spells CASSLIGGVRANTGELFF. The CDR3, as DNA: TGTGCTAGCAGCTTGATCGGTGGCGTGCGGGCGAACACCGGGGAGCTGTTTTTT.

V usage is TRBV12-3 or TRBV12-4 and J usage is TRBJ2-3; no clear D. V was pared by 5 bases and J by 11 bases, with 14 bases between. The CDR3 contains 12 residues. CDR3 sequence (DNA): TGTGCCAGCAGTCCCGCAGCGATCGGGCAGTATTTT. As protein: CASSPAAIGQYF.